Below are 21 T cell receptor beta chains sequenced from a single sample in a study of cytomegalovirus exposure and HLA in healthy donors (dated by TCRdb to the late 2010s). The method behind the library was the immunoSEQ multiplex PCR assay. A mixture of 60 forward primers for TCR Vbeta segments and 13 reverse primers for TCR Jbeta segments was used in the multiplex PCR. TCRdb re-hosts the immuneACCESS table, in-frame sequences only. Its copies lack some clones; in the studies checked, an unresolved V gene accounts for under half of them, and the cause for the rest is not known. The sample yields 140,000 to 150,000 clones; around 75% were counted once. Less than 3.5% of the sample goes to the ten largest clones. The material sequenced was PBMCs. The receptors derive from a woman aged 30 to 39 in good health and CMV-seronegative.

The rearrangement joins TRBV7-9 to TRBJ2-2, with 7 bases aligning to TRBD1. The germline gives CDR1 SEHNR, CDR2 FQNEAQ (reference sequence). V was pared by 10 bases and J by 5 bases, with 7 bases of the junction left unmatched. The CDR3 sequence is 13 residues long. The CDR3 loop reads CAKGIQGTGELFF. CDR3 nucleotide sequence: TGTGCCAAGGGTATACAGGGGACCGGGGAGCTGTTTTTT.

The J gene is TRBJ2-5, the V gene TRBV11-2; the match to TRBD1 covers 9 bases. Germline assignment: CDR1 SGHAT and CDR2 FQNNGV. The V gene end was trimmed by 2 bases and the J gene end by 2 bases; junction bases not matched to a gene: 9. The CDR3 has 17 amino acids. In nucleotides, the CDR3 is TGTGCCAGCAGCTTATTCAAGTCGGGACAGGGTCAAGAGACCCAGTACTTC. The encoded protein is CASSLFKSGQGQETQYF.

The chain couples TRBV7-8 to TRBJ2-2, with D possibly being TRBD1 (7 bases). The CDR3 is 17 residues long. Trimming removed 0 bases from V and 4 bases from J, with 15 bases in between. The germline V gene encodes CDR1 SGHVS and CDR2 FQNEAQ. As DNA, the CDR3 is TGTGCCAGCAGCTTAGCGAGGAGGGGGCGGCGCACCGGGGAGCTGTTTTTT. This gives the protein CASSLARRGRRTGELFF.

The chain employs TRBV29-1 and TRBJ2-2, with TRBD2 as a possible D gene (5 bases). This CDR3 has 12 residues. Germline loops: CDR1 SQVTM, CDR2 ANQGSEA. V was shortened by 4 bases and J by 4 bases, with 7 bases between the two germline ends. CDR3: CSVAEGTGELFF. The DNA for the CDR3 is TGCAGCGTTGCCGAGGGCACCGGGGAGCTGTTTTTT.

This sequence joins TRBV10-3 and TRBJ1-1; D is possibly TRBD1 (6 bases). The CDR3 extends over 12 amino acids. CDR1 and CDR2 (germline): ENHRY, SYGVKD. V was pared by 5 bases and J by 5 bases, with 9 bases between. As DNA, the CDR3 is TGTGCCATCAGTAACAGGGTTACTGAAGCTTTCTTT. Its protein is CAISNRVTEAFF.

V and J are TRBV28 and TRBJ2-7; TRBD1 matches 11 bases. The CDR3 has 16 residues. Per germline, CDR1 MDHEN and CDR2 SYDVKM. Trimming cost V 6 bases and J 3 bases; bases outside gene matches: 10. CDR3 loop: CASSEPGQGGYYEQYF. The CDR3 region has the DNA TGTGCCAGCAGCGAACCGGGACAGGGGGGATACTACGAGCAGTACTTC.

The count of this clone is one. The genes are TRBV4-1 and TRBJ2-7, with a tentative D call TRBD2 (5 bases). With 0 bases removed from V and 7 bases from J, the gap between germline ends came to 13 bases. The germline V gene encodes CDR1 MGHRA and CDR2 YSYEKL. The CDR3 has 14 residues. The CDR3 DNA is TGCGCCAGCAGCCAAGAAGTGAGCCCGGGGGAGCAGTACTTC. Protein product: CASSQEVSPGEQYF.

The chain recombines TRBV6-4 with TRBJ1-3; D ambiguous. Germline CDR1 is MRHNA and CDR2 is SNTAGT. V was clipped by 11 bases and J by 0 bases, with 14 bases between them. The CDR3 has 14 amino acids. The CDR3 here is CAGRRIISGNTIYF. The CDR3, as DNA: TGTGCCGGCCGTCGAATAATCTCTGGAAACACCATATATTTT.

The J gene is TRBJ1-1, the V gene TRBV28; a weak D match, TRBD1 (6 bases). The CDR3 has 14 amino acids. V gave up 5 bases and J gave up 4 bases, with 14 bases separating them. Per the germline V gene, CDR1 is MDHEN and CDR2 is SYDVKM. CDR3 DNA: TGTGCCAGCAGTCTAATATTACAGGGCACTGAAGCTTTCTTT. It encodes CASSLILQGTEAFF.

This chain uses TRBV9 with TRBJ2-1; tentatively, D is TRBD2 (5 bases). The CDR3 length is 15 residues. V was pared by 0 bases and J by 6 bases, with 13 bases between. Germline CDR1 and CDR2: SGDLS and YYNGEE. The CDR3 spells CASSVEGRRPNEQFF. The DNA for the CDR3 is TGTGCCAGCAGCGTAGAGGGCCGGAGGCCCAATGAGCAGTTCTTC. The entire variable domain, with the rest obtained from reference TRBV9 and TRBJ2-1, is as follows: DSGVTQTPKHLITATGQRVTLRCSPRSGDLSVYWYQQSLDQGLQFLIQYYNGEERAKGNILERFSAQQFPDLHSELNLSSLELGDSALYFCASSVEGRRPNEQFFGPGTRLTVL.

V is TRBV18 and J is TRBJ2-2, with TRBD2 matching 7 bases. This CDR3 is 15 amino acids long. The V and J ends lost 2 bases and 6 bases, in that order; junction bases with no gene match: 6. Germline V gene lookup returns CDR1 KGHSH and CDR2 LQKENI. CDR3 sequence (DNA): TGTGCCAGCTCACCAGCCTCGGCGGGGGCCGGGGAGCTGTTTTTT. Its translation is CASSPASAGAGELFF.

The chain employs TRBV6-6 and TRBJ2-7; 10 nucleotides align to TRBD2. Per germline, CDR1 MNHNY and CDR2 SVGAGI (reference sequence). V lost 0 bases, J lost 5 bases, and 7 bases stayed unmatched. The CDR3 covers 16 residues. As DNA, the CDR3 is TGTGCCAGCAGTTACTCGGGTCTAGCGGGAGTGGACGAGCAGTACTTC. Its protein is CASSYSGLAGVDEQYF.

The gene calls are TRBV6-1 and TRBJ2-7, with 9 bases matching TRBD2. The trim removed 1 base at V and 6 bases at J, leaving 4 bases unmatched. The CDR3 runs to 14 residues. Germline loops: CDR1 MNHNS, CDR2 SASEGT. Here the CDR3 reads CASSEGGGAGEQYF. The CDR3 nucleotides are TGTGCCAGCAGTGAAGGCGGGGGGGCCGGCGAGCAGTACTTC.

The V and J genes are TRBV6-6 and TRBJ1-6; 7 bases are shared with TRBD1. V shed 2 bases, J shed 7 bases, and the junction held 5 bases outside the gene matches. In germline, CDR1 is MNHNY, CDR2 SVGAGI (reference sequence). This CDR3 has 15 residues. The CDR3 reads CASSYAAQGNSPLHF. The CDR3 nucleotides read TGTGCCAGCAGTTACGCGGCACAGGGGAATTCACCCCTCCACTTT.

The table lists this clone with a count of one. The chain carries TRBV7-6 and TRBJ2-2; 11 bases line up with TRBD2. This CDR3 has 17 residues. Germline assignment: CDR1 SGHVS and CDR2 FNYEAQ. V lost 2 bases to trimming and J lost 2 bases; unmatched junction nucleotides: 4. The CDR3 DNA sequence: TGTGCCAGCAGCTTACTTAGCGGGGGGGCCAACACCGGGGAGCTGTTTTTT. The encoded protein is CASSLLSGGANTGELFF.

This chain connects TRBV11-2 to TRBJ2-3; D is unclear. CDR1 SGHAT and CDR2 FQNNGV come from the germline V gene. The CDR3 is 11 residues long. Deletions cut 5 bases from V and 9 bases from J, with 9 bases between. For the CDR3, the DNA is TGTGCCAGCAGCAGTCAGTTGACGCAGTATTTT. Translation: CASSSQLTQYF. Full variable domain (rest looked up from reference TRBV11-2 and TRBJ2-3): EAGVAQSPRYKIIEKRQSVAFWCNPISGHATLYWYQQILGQGPKLLIQFQNNGVVDDSQLPKDRFSAERLKGVDSTLKIQPAKLEDSAVYLCASSSQLTQYFGPGTRLTVL.

The sample holds one count of this clone. This chain connects TRBV5-1 to TRBJ2-5; the D gene is possibly TRBD1 (5 bases). V lost 4 bases to trimming and J lost 4 bases, with 8 bases between them. The germline V gene has CDR1 SGHRS and CDR2 YFSETQ. This CDR3 contains 12 residues. CDR3 loop: CASSRQGETQYF. CDR3 coding DNA: TGCGCCAGCAGCCGTCAGGGAGAGACCCAGTACTTC.

V gene TRBV7-7 combines with J gene TRBJ2-5; D gene uncertain. Trimming took off 1 base at V and 2 bases at J, with 11 bases between the two ends. The CDR3 is 15 amino acids. Germline loops: CDR1 SSHAT, CDR2 FNYEAQ (reference sequence). CDR3 DNA sequence: TGTGCCAGCAGCTTAGGATCGGTTCCGCAAGAGACCCAGTACTTC. Its protein product is CASSLGSVPQETQYF. The whole variable domain, filled in from reference TRBV7-7 and TRBJ2-5, reads GAGVSQSPRYKVTKRGQDVTLRCDPISSHATLYWYQQALGQGPEFLTYFNYEAQPDKSGLPSDRFSAERPEGSISTLTIQRTEQRDSAMYRCASSLGSVPQETQYFGPGTRLLVL.

The CDR3 reads CASSLPGQGATGELFF. The CDR3 nucleotides read TGTGCCAGCAGCCTTCCGGGACAGGGGGCAACCGGGGAGCTGTTTTTT. This chain uses TRBV9 with TRBJ2-2, with TRBD1 identical over 12 bases. V was clipped by 4 bases and J by 5 bases; unmatched bases: 6. CDR1 SGDLS and CDR2 YYNGEE come from the germline V gene. This CDR3 spans 16 amino acids.

The chain has TRBV6-6 and TRBJ1-1; 7 nucleotides align to TRBD1. CDR1 is MNHNY and CDR2 is SVGAGI in the germline V gene (reference sequence). V shed 2 bases and J 4 bases; nucleotides not matched to a gene: 4. This CDR3 has 14 residues. The CDR3, as DNA: TGTGCCAGCAGTTACCCAGGGGGAAGCACTGAAGCTTTCTTT. Amino acid sequence: CASSYPGGSTEAFF.

The chain is built from TRBV6-6 and TRBJ2-7; 9 nucleotides align to TRBD1. Per the germline V gene, CDR1 is MNHNY and CDR2 is SVGAGI (reference sequence). The CDR3 totals 15 residues. Trimming removed 5 bases from V and 5 bases from J; junction bases left unmatched: 10. As DNA, the CDR3 is TGTGCCAGCAGTCAAGTGGACAGGGGAAGTCACGAGCAGTACTTC. As protein: CASSQVDRGSHEQYF.